This TCR beta chain was profiled in a study of vaccination effects on CD4 cells after COVID-19. Looking at the study overall: There were a couple of convalescent patients who gave samples 16 days and one week before vaccination.

The CDR3 consists of 14 residues. The V gene lost 6 bases and the J gene lost 4 bases, with 12 bases spanning the gap. Germline V lookup: CDR1 MNHNY, CDR2 SVGAGI (reference sequence). Viral peptide pools were used in the ViraFEST assay to expand antigen-specific CD4+ T cells, and sequencing came afterward. The culture ran for around 10 days before CD4+ T cells were isolated. PCR-confirmed SARS-CoV-2 infection occurred in the person between March and December 2020. Details on this clone: Its antigen is undetermined.

Libraries were prepared by immunoSEQ multiplex PCR; TCRdb keeps only in-frame clonotypes and omits some of them. Among about 26,000 clones listed, about 84% were seen once. The sequencing used CD4+ T cells from PBMCs cultured with HCoV-NL63 spike peptides, collected before COVID-19 vaccination. The sequence was obtained from a human donor who had a prior SARS-CoV-2 infection. The V gene is TRBV6-6, the J gene TRBJ1-4, with D possibly matching TRBD1 (6 bases). Here the CDR3 DNA reads TGTGCCAGCAGCCCGGGACAAGATAATGAAAAACTGTTTTTT. It specifies CASSPGQDNEKLFF.